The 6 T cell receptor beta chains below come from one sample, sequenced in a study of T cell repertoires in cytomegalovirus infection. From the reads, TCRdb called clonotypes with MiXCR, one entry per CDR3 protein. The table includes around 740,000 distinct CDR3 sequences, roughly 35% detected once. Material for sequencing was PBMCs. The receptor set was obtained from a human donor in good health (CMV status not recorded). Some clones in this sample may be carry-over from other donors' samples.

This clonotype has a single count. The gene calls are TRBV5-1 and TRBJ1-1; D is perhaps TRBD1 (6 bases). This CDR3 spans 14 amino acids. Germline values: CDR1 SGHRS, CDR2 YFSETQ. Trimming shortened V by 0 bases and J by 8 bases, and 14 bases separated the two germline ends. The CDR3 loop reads CASSLGDKGVEAFF. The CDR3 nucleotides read TGCGCCAGCAGCTTGGGGGACAAGGGGGTAGAAGCTTTCTTT.

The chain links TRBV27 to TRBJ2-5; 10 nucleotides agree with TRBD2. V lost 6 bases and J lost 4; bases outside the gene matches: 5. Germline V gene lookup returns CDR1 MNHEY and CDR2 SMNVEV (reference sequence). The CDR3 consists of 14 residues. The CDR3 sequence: CASRIAGGRETQYF. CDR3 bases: TGTGCCAGCAGAATAGCGGGGGGTCGAGAGACCCAGTACTTC.

CDR3: CASSPTSGISYNEQFF. CDR3 coding DNA: TGTGCCAGCAGCCCGACTAGCGGGATTTCCTACAATGAGCAGTTCTTC. The V gene is TRBV9, the J gene TRBJ2-1, with 11 bases identical to TRBD2. V shed 4 bases and J 1 base; nucleotides not matched to a gene: 4. Germline CDR1 is SGDLS and CDR2 is YYNGEE. There are 16 residues in the CDR3.

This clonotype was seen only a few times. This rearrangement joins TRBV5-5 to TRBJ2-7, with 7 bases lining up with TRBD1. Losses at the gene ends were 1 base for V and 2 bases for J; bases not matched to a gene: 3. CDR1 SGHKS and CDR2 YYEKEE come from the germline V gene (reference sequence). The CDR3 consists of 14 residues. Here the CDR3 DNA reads TGTGCCAGCAGCTTGACAGGGGCCGCCTACGAGCAGTACTTC. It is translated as CASSLTGAAYEQYF.

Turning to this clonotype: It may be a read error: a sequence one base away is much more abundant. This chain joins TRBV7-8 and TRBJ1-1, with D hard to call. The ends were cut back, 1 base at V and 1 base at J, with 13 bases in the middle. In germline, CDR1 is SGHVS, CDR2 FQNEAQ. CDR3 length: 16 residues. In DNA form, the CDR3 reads TGTGCCAGCAGCTTAGGCGGCGGGTCCCGGAACACTGAAGCTTTCTTT. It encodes CASSLGGGSRNTEAFF. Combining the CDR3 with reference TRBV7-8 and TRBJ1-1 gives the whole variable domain GAGVSQSPRYKVAKRGQDVALRCDPISGHVSLFWYQQALGQGPEFLTYFQNEAQLDKSGLPSDRFFAERPEGSVSTLKIQRTQQEDSAVYLCASSLGGGSRNTEAFFGQGTRLTVV.

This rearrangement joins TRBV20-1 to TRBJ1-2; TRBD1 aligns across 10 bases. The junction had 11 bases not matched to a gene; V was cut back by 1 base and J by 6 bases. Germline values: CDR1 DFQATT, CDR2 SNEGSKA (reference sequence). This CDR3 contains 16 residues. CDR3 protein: CSARVRDRGVRDGYTF. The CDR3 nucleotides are TGCAGTGCTAGAGTCCGGGACAGGGGTGTTCGGGATGGCTACACCTTC.